This T cell receptor beta chain was documented in a study of T cell repertoires in cytomegalovirus infection. MiXCR was run by TCRdb on the reads, yielding one entry per CDR3 protein. This table holds approximately 730,000 distinct CDR3 sequences, roughly 33% found once. As for this clonotype: Its antigen is unidentified.

Germline V gene lookup returns CDR1 SEHNR and CDR2 FQNEAQ (reference sequence). CDR3 size: 13 residues. The ends lost 8 bases at V and 11 bases at J; junction bases unmatched: 9. The starting material was cultured PBMCs, obtained from culture after CMV antigen stimulation. This chain joins TRBV7-9 and TRBJ1-6; 7 bases map to TRBD1. The clonotype was recovered from a human donor in good health (CMV status not recorded). Some clones in this sample may be carry-over from other donors' samples. The CDR3 here is CASDRDSLTPLHF. CDR3 DNA: TGTGCCAGCGATAGGGACAGCTTGACACCCCTCCACTTT.